This TCR beta chain was recorded in a study of vaccination and CD4 T cells after COVID-19 (dated by TCRdb to between 2021 and 2022). For context, the study as a whole: The convalescent cohort included six males and four females, with two Hispanic individuals, seven Caucasians, two Asians and one multiracial person. Participants got two doses of the Pfizer-BioNTech BNT162b2 vaccine (n=8) or two doses of the Moderna mRNA-1273 vaccine (n=2). Post-COVID blood samples from convalescent patients were collected a median of approximately 100 days after diagnosis, with a range of roughly 35 to 170 days. Post-vaccine blood samples were collected a median of about 72 days after the second vaccine dose, ranging from roughly 13 to 241 days. Culture stimuli were overlapping spike peptide pools from SARS-CoV-2 and from the common cold coronaviruses HCoV-NL63, HCoV-OC43 and HCoV-229E. Control cultures received a CEFX viral epitope pool as the positive control, an HIV-1 Nef peptide pool as the negative control, or no peptide. The spike-specific CD4+ TCR repertoire was compared before and after mRNA vaccination in 10 to 11 COVID-19 convalescent patients and a handful of infection-naive healthy vaccine recipients. Memory CD4+ T cell crossreactivity between SARS-CoV-2 and common cold coronavirus spike proteins was assessed at the TCR clonotype level in an earlier paper using these donors. Points the paper makes about the study in general: In convalescent patients, a median approximately 83% of post-vaccine SARS-CoV-2-reactive clones were detected only after vaccination, suggesting vaccine-specific priming. The number of convalescent patients in the study was relatively small, and the study did not examine early timepoints following natural infection. In convalescent patients, nearly all vaccine-specific clones (304 of 307) were found to be mono-reactive for SARS-CoV-2 spike rather than cross-reactive with common cold coronaviruses. Although the median number of SARS-CoV-2-reactive clonotypes went up from roughly 20 after infection to 35 to 40 after vaccination, the increase was not significant.

As to this clonotype: There is no known antigen for this receptor. It has no much larger one-base neighbor in the sample; base qualities were not kept.

This sample's treatment or condition label indicates: roughly nine-day PBMC culture with coronavirus spike peptide pools or control peptides (ViraFEST assay). CD4+ T cells from unexposed donors were collected before the COVID-19 pandemic (2011-2018). The study used the ViraFEST assay, which expanded antigen-specific T cells with peptide pools and then identified expanded clonotypes by TCR sequencing. Around 2 million PBMCs per well were cultured in IMDM with approximately 4.9% human AB serum and approximately 9.1 IU/ml IL-2, plus 10 ug/ml peptide pools. Half of the culture medium was replaced with fresh IL-2-containing medium on days 3 and 7. Once the cells had been in culture for about 10 days, the EasySep CD4+ T cell isolation kit was used to isolate CD4+ T cells by negative selection. Unexposed donor CD4+ T cells were tested for reactivity to SARS-CoV-2 S and N and four common cold coronavirus spike pools, as cell number allowed. Ficoll-Paque Plus gradient centrifugation was used to isolate PBMCs from whole blood, and the isolated PBMCs were then either used fresh or cryopreserved at -140C. Each culture condition was generally run in triplicate wells. The leukapheresis product for the unexposed donors was obtained through commercial purchase.

Library construction relied on PCR. DNA from cultured CD4+ T cells underwent TCR sequencing with the Oncomine TCR Beta short-read assay at the Johns Hopkins FTIC core. The QIAamp micro DNA kit was used to extract genomic DNA from the cultured CD4+ T cells. Oncomine TCR Beta libraries from cultured CD4+ T cells were pooled with unique dual indexes and sequenced on an Illumina iSeq 100. As for how the authors treated the data: Non-productive sequences were removed, and CDR3s that did not start with C, did not end with F or W, or were shorter than 7 amino acids were discarded. Antigen-specific clonotypes were identified with the MANAFEST web application by comparing peptide-stimulated wells with reference and other culture wells. To be called positive, a clone needed an FDR below 0.05, an odds ratio above 5, and a productive frequency above 0.1% in at least two of three replicate wells. Cross-reactive clonotypes were defined as significantly expanded in both SARS-CoV-2 spike wells and at least one common cold coronavirus spike condition. Levenshtein distances (stringdist) and unrooted phylogenetic trees (ape) in R version 3.6.1 were used to assess CDR3 homology. TCRdb itself trimmed the public reads at Q25 with fastp, ran MiXCR and retained productive beta chains. Identical CDR3 proteins give one entry, which carries the most common genes and DNA. It is TCRdb's table, rather than the study itself, that gives the V and J calls and clone size. The sample includes about 4,700 distinct CDR3 sequences, with 25% to 30% observed a single time. The leading ten clones occupy about 35% of the sample.

Cut back by 1 base and 0 bases, the V and J ends lie 9 bases apart. The germline V gene sets CDR1 to SGHTA and CDR2 to FQGNSA. The CDR3 has 15 amino acids, counting the end cysteine and phenylalanine. Only CDR3 DNA is held: 45 bases, read in frame from base 1. The receptor was isolated from a human donor in good health. This receptor chain uses TRBV7-2 and TRBJ1-2, with no confident D gene call. The sample taken for sequencing was CD4+ T cells from blood, cultured in vitro. The DNA sequence is TGTGCCAGCAGCTTAGAAATGTTACCTAACTATGGCTACACCTTC. Its protein reads: CASSLEMLPNYGYTF. The full variable domain, with segments outside the CDR3 supplied by the reference TRBV7-2 and TRBJ1-2 proteins, appears as GAGVSQSPSNKVTEKGKDVELRCDPISGHTALYWYRQSLGQGLEFLIYFQGNSAPDKSGLPSDRFSAERTGGSVSTLTIQRTQQEDSAVYLCASSLEMLPNYGYTFGSGTRLTVV.